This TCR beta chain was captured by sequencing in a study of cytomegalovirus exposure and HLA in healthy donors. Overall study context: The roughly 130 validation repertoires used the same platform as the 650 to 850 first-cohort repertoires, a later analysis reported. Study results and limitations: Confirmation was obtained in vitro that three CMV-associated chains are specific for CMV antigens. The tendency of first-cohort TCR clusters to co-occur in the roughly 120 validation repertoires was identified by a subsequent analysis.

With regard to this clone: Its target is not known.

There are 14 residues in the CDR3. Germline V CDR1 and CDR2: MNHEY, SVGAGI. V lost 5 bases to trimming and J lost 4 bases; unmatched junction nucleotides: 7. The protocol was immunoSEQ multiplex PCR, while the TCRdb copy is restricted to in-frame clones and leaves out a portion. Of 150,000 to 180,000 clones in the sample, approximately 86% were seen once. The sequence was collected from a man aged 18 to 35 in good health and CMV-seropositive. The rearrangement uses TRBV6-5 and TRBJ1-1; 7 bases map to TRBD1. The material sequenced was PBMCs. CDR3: CASSRDRVGTEAFF. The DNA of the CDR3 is TGTGCCAGCAGTCGTGACAGGGTCGGCACTGAAGCTTTCTTT.